This T cell receptor beta chain was identified in a study of early T cells in non-severe SARS-CoV-2 infection. A single record per CDR3 protein comes from TCRdb applying MiXCR to the 5' RACE reads. The sample lists 25,000 to 30,000 distinct CDR3 sequences, around 4.5% seen once, with about 5.6% in the top ten. CDR1 and CDR2 from the germline V gene are MNHNY and SVGAGI (reference sequence). The CDR3 is made up of 13 amino acids. The J segment lost 2 bases and the V segment lost 11 bases, leaving 4 bases of the junction unmatched. This clonotype was seen more than once but under ten times. The clonotype was recovered from an adult who was a healthcare worker with PCR-confirmed SARS-CoV-2 infection or an uninfected control (not recorded which). The chain uses TRBV6-6 and TRBJ2-3, with 10 bases aligning to TRBD2. The specimen sequenced was whole blood. This chain's CDR3 is CAGSGGDTDTQYF. CDR3 coding DNA: TGTGCCGGGAGCGGGGGGGACACAGATACGCAGTATTTT.